These 9 T cell receptor beta chains were sequenced from one sample in a study of cytomegalovirus exposure and HLA in healthy donors. The PCR ran on 60 Vbeta and 13 Jbeta primers. Sequencing was performed with immunoSEQ multiplex PCR; in TCRdb, only in-frame clones are kept and a portion is missing. Here the sample spans 97,000 or so clones, under 70% being singletons. Sequencing input: PBMCs. The receptors shown here come from a man aged 50 to 60 in good health and CMV-seronegative.

The V call is TRBV7-2, the J call TRBJ2-1, with D possibly TRBD1 on 6 matching bases. The V gene's germline CDR1 is SGHTA and CDR2 FQGNSA. V lost 6 bases to trimming and J lost 8 bases, with 17 bases between them. CDR3 length equals 14 residues. CDR3 region: CASSFAGTSHEQFF. CDR3 nucleotides: TGTGCCAGCAGTTTCGCCGGGACATCGCATGAGCAGTTCTTC.

This clone was counted a few times. The chain uses TRBV28 and TRBJ1-2, with a possible D match to TRBD1 (5 bases). Trimming took 1 base from V and 11 from J, leaving 20 bases between them. The CDR3 runs to 15 residues. The V gene's germline CDR1 is MDHEN and CDR2 SYDVKM. The CDR3 DNA reads TGTGCCAGCAGTTTATCATCGGGACCGGTAGCGGGGTACACCTTC. Translation gives CASSLSSGPVAGYTF.

The rearrangement links TRBV19 to TRBJ1-1; TRBD1 agrees at 10 bases. Germline CDR1 and CDR2: LNHDA and SQIVND (reference sequence). V was pared by 7 bases and J by 3 bases, with 5 bases of the junction left unmatched. The CDR3 loop spans 14 amino acids. CDR3 coding DNA: TGTGCCAGTAACCCGACAGGGGGCCACACTGAAGCTTTCTTT. Its translation is CASNPTGGHTEAFF.

For this clone: The junction departs from germline at one end; a sequencing error may be responsible. The CDR3 nucleotides read TGTGCCAGATCACAGGGTCCCTCCCACGAGCAGTACTTC. Protein sequence: CARSQGPSHEQYF. The chain carries TRBV2 and TRBJ2-7, with a possible D match to TRBD1 (6 bases). Germline values: CDR1 SNHLY, CDR2 FYNNEI. The CDR3 length is 13 residues. The entire variable domain, with the rest obtained from reference TRBV2 and TRBJ2-7, is as follows: EPEVTQTPSHQVTQMGQEVILRCVPISNHLYFYWYRQILGQKVEFLVSFYNNEISEKSEIFDDQFSVERPDGSNFTLKIRSTKLEDSAMYFCARSQGPSHEQYFGPGTRLTVT.

The rearrangement links TRBV25-1 to TRBJ2-1; D possibly corresponds to TRBD2 (6 bases). Trimming took 3 bases from V and 2 from J, leaving 14 bases between them. The CDR3 contains 16 residues. Germline values: CDR1 MGHDK, CDR2 SYGVNS. CDR3 region: CASSDFASEPYNEQFF. In DNA, the CDR3 is TGTGCCAGCAGTGATTTCGCTAGCGAACCCTACAATGAGCAGTTCTTC. Using reference TRBV25-1 and TRBJ2-1 for the parts outside the CDR3, the full variable domain is EADIYQTPRYLVIGTGKKITLECSQTMGHDKMYWYQQDPGMELHLIHYSYGVNSTEKGDLSSESTVSRIRTEHFPLTLESARPSHTSQYLCASSDFASEPYNEQFFGPGTRLTVL.

The J gene is TRBJ1-1, the V gene TRBV5-1, with 10 bases aligning to TRBD1. With 4 bases clipped from V and 5 bases from J, the junction kept 5 bases outside the gene matches. The CDR3 sequence is 14 residues long. Per germline, CDR1 SGHRS and CDR2 YFSETQ. Here the CDR3 reads CASSLGQGQTEAFF. CDR3 bases: TGCGCCAGCAGCCTGGGACAGGGGCAGACTGAAGCTTTCTTT.

The chain combines TRBV6-1 with TRBJ2-5; 7 bases align to TRBD1. TRBJ2-7 matches the DNA end more closely, so the J call is doubtful. Germline V gene sequence: CDR1 MNHNS, CDR2 SASEGT. This CDR3 spans 12 amino acids. For the CDR3, the DNA is TGTGCCAGCACCCCGACAGGGAACGAGCAGTACTTC. Its translation is CASTPTGNEQYF.

This clone showed up just a few times. J is TRBJ2-2 and V is TRBV28; 14 bases are a match to TRBD2. Germline V gene sequence: CDR1 MDHEN, CDR2 SYDVKM. With 6 bases clipped from V and 4 bases from J, the junction kept 7 bases outside the gene matches. This CDR3 region has 17 residues. CDR3 region: CASSPSGLAGATGELFF. The CDR3 DNA reads as TGTGCCAGCAGCCCCTCGGGACTAGCGGGAGCCACCGGGGAGCTGTTTTTT. The full variable domain, in which reference TRBV28 and TRBJ2-2 provide the parts outside the CDR3, is DVKVTQSSRYLVKRTGEKVFLECVQDMDHENMFWYRQDPGLGLRLIYFSYDVKMKEKGDIPEGYSVSREKKERFSLILESASTNQTSMYLCASSPSGLAGATGELFFGEGSRLTVL.

The V and J genes are TRBV7-6 and TRBJ2-1, with 12 bases matching TRBD2. CDR1 is SGHVS and CDR2 is FNYEAQ in the germline V gene. The V segment lost 2 bases and the J segment 7 bases; nucleotides outside the gene matches: 3. The CDR3 totals 15 residues. The CDR3 nucleotides are TGTGCCAGCAGCTTACTAGCGGGGGGGAGGAATGAGCAGTTCTTC. This codes for CASSLLAGGRNEQFF.